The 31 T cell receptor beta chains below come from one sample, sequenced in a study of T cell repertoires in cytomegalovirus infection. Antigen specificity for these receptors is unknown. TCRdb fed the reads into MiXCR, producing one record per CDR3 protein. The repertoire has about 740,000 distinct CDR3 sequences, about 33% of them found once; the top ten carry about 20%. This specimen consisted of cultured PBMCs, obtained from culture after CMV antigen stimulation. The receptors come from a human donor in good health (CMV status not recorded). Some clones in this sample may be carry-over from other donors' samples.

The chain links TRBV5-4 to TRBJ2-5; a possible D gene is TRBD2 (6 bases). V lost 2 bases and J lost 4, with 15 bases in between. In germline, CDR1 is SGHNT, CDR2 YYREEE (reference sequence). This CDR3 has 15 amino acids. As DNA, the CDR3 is TGTGCCAGCAGCTTATCGGGAGAGCAGAGAGAGACCCAGTACTTC. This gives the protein CASSLSGEQRETQYF.

CDR3 bases: TGCGCCAGCAGCCCCGGACAGGGGGCCGGGCCCCAGCATTTT. It translates to CASSPGQGAGPQHF. The chain combines TRBV5-1 with TRBJ1-5; 11 nucleotides align to TRBD1. The CDR3 contains 14 residues. The J segment lost 9 bases and the V segment lost 4 bases, leaving 6 bases of the junction unmatched. Per germline, CDR1 SGHRS and CDR2 YFSETQ.

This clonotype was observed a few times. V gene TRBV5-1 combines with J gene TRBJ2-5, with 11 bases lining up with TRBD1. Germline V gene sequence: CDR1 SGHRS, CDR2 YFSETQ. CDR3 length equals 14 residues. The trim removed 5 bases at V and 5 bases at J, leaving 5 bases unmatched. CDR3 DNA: TGCGCCAGCAGACGGACAGGGGGCGCGGAGACCCAGTACTTC. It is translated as CASRRTGGAETQYF.

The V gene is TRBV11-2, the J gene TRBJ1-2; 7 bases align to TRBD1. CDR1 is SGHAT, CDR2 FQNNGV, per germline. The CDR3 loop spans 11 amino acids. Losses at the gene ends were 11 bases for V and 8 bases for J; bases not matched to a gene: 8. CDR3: CADITGDGYTF. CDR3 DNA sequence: TGTGCCGACATTACAGGGGACGGCTACACCTTC.

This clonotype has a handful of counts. CDR3 residues: CASGLAQETQYF. In DNA, the CDR3 is TGTGCTAGTGGTTTGGCTCAAGAGACCCAGTACTTC. This chain uses TRBV12-5 with TRBJ2-5; the D is unclear. Trimming shortened V by 1 base and J by 2 bases, and 2 bases separated the two germline ends. CDR3 size: 12 residues. The germline V gene encodes CDR1 LGHNT and CDR2 FRNRAP.

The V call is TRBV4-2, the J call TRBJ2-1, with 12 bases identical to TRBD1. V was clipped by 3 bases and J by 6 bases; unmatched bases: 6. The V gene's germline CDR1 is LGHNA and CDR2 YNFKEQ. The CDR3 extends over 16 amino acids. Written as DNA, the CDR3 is TGTGCCAGCAGCCATGAATCGGGACAGGGGGCCAATGAGCAGTTCTTC. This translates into CASSHESGQGANEQFF.

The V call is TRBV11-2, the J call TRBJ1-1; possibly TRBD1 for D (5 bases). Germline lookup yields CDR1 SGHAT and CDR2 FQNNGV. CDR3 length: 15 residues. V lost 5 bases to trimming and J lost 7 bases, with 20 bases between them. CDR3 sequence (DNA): TGTGCCAGCAGCCCGCTCTCGGGGAGGGACGGTGAAGCTTTCTTT. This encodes CASSPLSGRDGEAFF. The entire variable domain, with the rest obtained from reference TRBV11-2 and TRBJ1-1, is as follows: EAGVAQSPRYKIIEKRQSVAFWCNPISGHATLYWYQQILGQGPKLLIQFQNNGVVDDSQLPKDRFSAERLKGVDSTLKIQPAKLEDSAVYLCASSPLSGRDGEAFFGQGTRLTVV.

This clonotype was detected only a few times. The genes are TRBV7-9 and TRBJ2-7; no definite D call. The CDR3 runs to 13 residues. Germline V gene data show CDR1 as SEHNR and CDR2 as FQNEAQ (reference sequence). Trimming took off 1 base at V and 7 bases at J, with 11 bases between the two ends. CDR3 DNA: TGTGCCAGCAGCTTAGTAGCCCTAGTGGAGCAGTACTTC. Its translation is CASSLVALVEQYF.

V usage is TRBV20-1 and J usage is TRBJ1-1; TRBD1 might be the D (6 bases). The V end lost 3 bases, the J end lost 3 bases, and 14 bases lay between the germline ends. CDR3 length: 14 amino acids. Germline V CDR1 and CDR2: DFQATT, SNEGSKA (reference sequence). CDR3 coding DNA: TGCAGTGCTAGGGGGGGCGGCACCCACACTGAAGCTTTCTTT. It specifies CSARGGGTHTEAFF.

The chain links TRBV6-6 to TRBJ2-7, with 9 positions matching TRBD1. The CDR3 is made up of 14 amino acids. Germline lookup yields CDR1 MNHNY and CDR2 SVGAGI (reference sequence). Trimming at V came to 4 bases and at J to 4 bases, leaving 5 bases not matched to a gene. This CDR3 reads CASSSGTGQYEQYF. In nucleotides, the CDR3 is TGTGCCAGCAGTTCCGGGACAGGGCAATACGAGCAGTACTTC.

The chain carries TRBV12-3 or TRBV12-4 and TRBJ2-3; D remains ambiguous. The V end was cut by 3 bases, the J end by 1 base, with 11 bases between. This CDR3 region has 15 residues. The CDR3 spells CASSLDGPGTDTQYF. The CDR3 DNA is TGTGCCAGCAGTTTGGACGGACCTGGCACAGATACGCAGTATTTT.

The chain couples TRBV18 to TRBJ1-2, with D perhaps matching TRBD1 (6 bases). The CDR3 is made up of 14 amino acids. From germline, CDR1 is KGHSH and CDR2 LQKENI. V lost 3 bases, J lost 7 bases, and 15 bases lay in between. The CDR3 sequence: CASSPSGASPGYTF. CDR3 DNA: TGTGCCAGCTCACCTTCAGGGGCCTCGCCTGGCTACACCTTC. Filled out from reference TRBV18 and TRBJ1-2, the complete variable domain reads NAGVMQNPRHLVRRRGQEARLRCSPMKGHSHVYWYRQLPEEGLKFMVYLQKENIIDESGMPKERFSAEFPKEGPSILRIQQVVRGDSAAYFCASSPSGASPGYTFGSGTRLTVV.

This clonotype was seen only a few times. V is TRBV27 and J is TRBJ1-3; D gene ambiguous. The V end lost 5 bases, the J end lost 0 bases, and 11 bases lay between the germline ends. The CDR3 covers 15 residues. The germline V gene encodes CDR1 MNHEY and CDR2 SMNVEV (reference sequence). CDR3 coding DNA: TGTGCCAGCAGTCACAACGGCCACTCTGGAAACACCATATATTTT. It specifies CASSHNGHSGNTIYF.

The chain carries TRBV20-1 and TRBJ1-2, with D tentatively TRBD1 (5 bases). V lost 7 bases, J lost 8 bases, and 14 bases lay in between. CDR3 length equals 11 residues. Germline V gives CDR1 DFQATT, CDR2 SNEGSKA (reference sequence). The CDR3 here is CSVLQAGGYTF. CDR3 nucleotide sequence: TGCAGTGTTTTACAGGCAGGGGGCTACACCTTC.

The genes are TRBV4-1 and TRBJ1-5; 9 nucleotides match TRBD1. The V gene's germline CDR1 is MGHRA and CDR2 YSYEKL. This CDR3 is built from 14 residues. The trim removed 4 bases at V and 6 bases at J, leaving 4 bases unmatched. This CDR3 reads CASSPLDRGQPQHF. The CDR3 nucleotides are TGCGCCAGCAGCCCGTTGGACAGGGGTCAGCCCCAGCATTTT.

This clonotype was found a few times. CDR3 DNA: TGTGCCAGCAGCTTAGCGTTAGCAGGGAGTTTCTATAATTCACCCCTCCACTTT. Its protein is CASSLALAGSFYNSPLHF. The V gene is TRBV7-2, the J gene TRBJ1-6, with D perhaps matching TRBD1 (5 bases). The germline gives CDR1 SGHTA, CDR2 FQGNSA. V was pared by 0 bases and J by 3 bases, with 15 bases between. This CDR3 has 18 residues.

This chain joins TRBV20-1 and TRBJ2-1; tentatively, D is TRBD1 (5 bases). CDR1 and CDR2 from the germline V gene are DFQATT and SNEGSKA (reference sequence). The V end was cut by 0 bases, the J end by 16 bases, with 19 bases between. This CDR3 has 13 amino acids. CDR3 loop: CSARDQIGHPNFF. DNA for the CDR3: TGCAGTGCTAGAGATCAGATTGGACACCCTAACTTCTTC.

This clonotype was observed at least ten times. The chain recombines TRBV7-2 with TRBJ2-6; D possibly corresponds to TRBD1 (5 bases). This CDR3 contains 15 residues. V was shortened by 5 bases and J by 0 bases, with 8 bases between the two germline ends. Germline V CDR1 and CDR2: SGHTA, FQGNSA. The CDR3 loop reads CASSPRVSGANVLTF. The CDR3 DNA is TGTGCCAGCAGCCCCAGGGTCTCTGGGGCCAACGTCCTGACTTTC.

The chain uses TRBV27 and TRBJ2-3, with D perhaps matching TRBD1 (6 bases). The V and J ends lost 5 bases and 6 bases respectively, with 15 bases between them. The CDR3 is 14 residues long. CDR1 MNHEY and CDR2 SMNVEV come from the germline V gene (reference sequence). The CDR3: CASSLRDNRDTQYF. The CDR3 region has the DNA TGTGCCAGCAGTCTCCGGGACAACCGGGATACGCAGTATTTT.

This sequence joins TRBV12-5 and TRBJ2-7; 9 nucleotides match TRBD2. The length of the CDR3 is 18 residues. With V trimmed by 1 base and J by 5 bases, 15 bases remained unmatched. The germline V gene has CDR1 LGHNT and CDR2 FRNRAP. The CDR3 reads CASGLAPKGEREVHEQYF. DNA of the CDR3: TGTGCTAGTGGTTTGGCCCCGAAGGGGGAGCGGGAGGTCCACGAGCAGTACTTC. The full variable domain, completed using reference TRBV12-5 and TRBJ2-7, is DARVTQTPRHKVTEMGQEVTMRCQPILGHNTVFWYRQTMMQGLELLAYFRNRAPLDDSGMPKDRFSAEMPDATLATLKIQPSEPRDSAVYFCASGLAPKGEREVHEQYFGPGTRLTVT.

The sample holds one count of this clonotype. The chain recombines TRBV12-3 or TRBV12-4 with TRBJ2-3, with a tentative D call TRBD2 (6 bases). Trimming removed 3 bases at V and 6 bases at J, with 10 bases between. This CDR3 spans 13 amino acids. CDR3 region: CASSFLGGDTQYF. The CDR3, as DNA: TGTGCCAGCAGTTTCCTGGGGGGTGATACGCAGTATTTT.

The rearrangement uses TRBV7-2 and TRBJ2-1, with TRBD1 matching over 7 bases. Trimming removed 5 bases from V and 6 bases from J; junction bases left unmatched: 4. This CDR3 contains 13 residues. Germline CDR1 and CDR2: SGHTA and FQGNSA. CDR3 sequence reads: CASSPGQTNEQFF. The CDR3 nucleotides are TGTGCCAGCAGCCCGGGACAGACCAATGAGCAGTTCTTC.

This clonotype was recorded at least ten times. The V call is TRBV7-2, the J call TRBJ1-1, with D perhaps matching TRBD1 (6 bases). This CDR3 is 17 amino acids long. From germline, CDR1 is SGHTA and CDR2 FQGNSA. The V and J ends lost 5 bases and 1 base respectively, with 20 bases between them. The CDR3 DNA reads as TGTGCCAGCAGCACCATGGTGGACAGCCTGTCGAACACTGAAGCTTTCTTT. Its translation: CASSTMVDSLSNTEAFF.

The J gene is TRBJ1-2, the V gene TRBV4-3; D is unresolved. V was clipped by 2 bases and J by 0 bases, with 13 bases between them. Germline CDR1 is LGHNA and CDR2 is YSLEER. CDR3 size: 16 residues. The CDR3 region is CASSQRFRESNYGYTF. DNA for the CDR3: TGCGCCAGCAGCCAACGTTTTCGGGAGTCTAACTATGGCTACACCTTC.

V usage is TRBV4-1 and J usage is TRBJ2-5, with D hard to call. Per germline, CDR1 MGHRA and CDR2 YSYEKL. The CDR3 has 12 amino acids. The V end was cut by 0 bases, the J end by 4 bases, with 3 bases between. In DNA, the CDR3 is TGCGCCAGCAGCCAAGAGTTAGAGACCCAGTACTTC. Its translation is CASSQELETQYF.

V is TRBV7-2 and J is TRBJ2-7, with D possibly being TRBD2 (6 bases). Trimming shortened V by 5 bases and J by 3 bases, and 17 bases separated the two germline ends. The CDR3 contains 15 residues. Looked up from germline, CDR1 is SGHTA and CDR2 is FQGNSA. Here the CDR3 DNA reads TGTGCCAGCAGCACAGGCGGGAATCCGTTCTACGAGCAGTACTTC. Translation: CASSTGGNPFYEQYF.

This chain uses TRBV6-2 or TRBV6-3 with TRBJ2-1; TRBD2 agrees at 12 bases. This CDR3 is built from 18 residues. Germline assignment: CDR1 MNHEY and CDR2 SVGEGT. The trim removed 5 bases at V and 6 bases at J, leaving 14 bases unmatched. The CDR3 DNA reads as TGTGCCAGCAGTAGAGCCGGGACTAGCGGGTATCCGAGCAATGAGCAGTTCTTC. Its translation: CASSRAGTSGYPSNEQFF.

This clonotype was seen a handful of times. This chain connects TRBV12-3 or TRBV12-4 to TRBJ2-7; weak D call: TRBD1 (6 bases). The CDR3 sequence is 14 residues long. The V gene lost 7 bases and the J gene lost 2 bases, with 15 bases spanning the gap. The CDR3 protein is CASTVTGAPYEQYF. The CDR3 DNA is TGTGCCAGCACCGTGACAGGTGCCCCCTACGAGCAGTACTTC.

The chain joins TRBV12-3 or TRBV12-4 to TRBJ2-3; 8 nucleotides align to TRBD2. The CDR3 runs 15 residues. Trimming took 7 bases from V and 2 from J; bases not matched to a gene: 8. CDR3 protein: CASKGGLAYTDTQYF. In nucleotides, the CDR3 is TGTGCCAGCAAGGGCGGACTAGCTTACACAGATACGCAGTATTTT.

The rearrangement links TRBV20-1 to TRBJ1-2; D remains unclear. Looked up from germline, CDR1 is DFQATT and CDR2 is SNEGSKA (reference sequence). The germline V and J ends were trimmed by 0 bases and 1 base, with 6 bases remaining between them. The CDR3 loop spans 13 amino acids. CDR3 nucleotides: TGCAGTGCTAGAGATGAGAGTAACTATGGCTACACCTTC. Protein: CSARDESNYGYTF.

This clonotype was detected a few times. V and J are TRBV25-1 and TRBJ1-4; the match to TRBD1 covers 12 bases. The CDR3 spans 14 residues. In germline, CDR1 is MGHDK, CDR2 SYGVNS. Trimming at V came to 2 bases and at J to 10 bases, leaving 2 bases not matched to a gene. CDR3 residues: CASSERDRGRKLFF. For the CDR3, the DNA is TGTGCCAGCAGTGAAAGGGACAGGGGGCGAAAACTGTTTTTT.